These T cell receptor beta chains were read from a single sample in a study of blood T cell repertoires in COVID-19. Some clones are missing from TCRdb's copy, which holds only in-frame ones; the method was immunoSEQ multiplex PCR. Among 160,000 or so clones listed, 65% to 85% were seen once. Specimen: peripheral blood. The receptors derive from a man aged 55 to 70 with active or convalescent COVID-19. The conserved cysteine and the conserved F or W are not part of the CDR3 here. Fields, in order: V gene, CDR3 protein.

TRBV19,ASSLDRARSPLH
TRBV4-2,ASSQSTSGNYEQY
TRBV28,ASRSSGNTIY
TRBV29-1,SVYPGTGKETQY
TRBV2,ASKLAGGSNEQF
TRBV5-1,ASSGQVENTEAF
TRBV2,ASSEGFFLAKNIQY
TRBV10-3,AISNQGQARDGYT
TRBV5-1,ASSLLAATANTGELF
TRBV5-1,ASSGQGATNEKLF
TRBV19,ASSRDRDFGYT
TRBV4-1,ASSQVVQGNTIY
TRBV24-1,ATSDPRTGTNTGELF
TRBV29-1,SVTNVRPLGNTEAF
TRBV7-3,ASSPRVGAANTGELF
TRBV10-3,AISAGTSGGARETQY
TRBV24-1,ATSEAASNYGYT
TRBV7-9,ASRSVGGSSYEQY
TRBV28,ASISGTGYNEQF
TRBV15,ATGTGAQETQY
TRBV5-4,ASSPRQGTSYEQY
TRBV5-4,ASSRTGGGPQH
TRBV6-5,ASSGAYEQY
TRBV24-1,ATSDAGSDTQY
TRBV5-4,ASSWRSTGFGGNTIY
TRBV14,ASSQGVGGIYNEQF
TRBV18,ASSGDRVLYEQY
TRBV23-1,ASSQGARGYT
TRBV28,ASRGQSNQPQH
TRBV7-2,ASSLSMYGAF
TRBV15,ATSRDDITEAF
TRBV18,ASSPMEGQNQPQH
TRBV6-5,ASNIRGPADTQY
TRBV12-3/TRBV12-4,ASSLPGVGYT
TRBV5-6,ASSLGTGWETQY
TRBV9,ASSQLIAGGNTGELF
TRBV28,ASSLLAGASDEQY
TRBV27,ASSFSAPGSINSPLH
TRBV19,ASSIRGLNTEAF
TRBV19,ASSRGDNEQF
TRBV14,ASSQGTGTRSTDTQY
TRBV10-3,AISAQGFEAF
TRBV21-1,ASSKPSVQTGIELPKTRSYEQY
TRBV19,ASSIGTGLNQPQH
TRBV28,ASSLPVKRDTQY
TRBV2,ASSEATGVSYEQY
TRBV28,ASTNPERGFYEQY
TRBV11-2,ASSFNSGGAAGANVLT
TRBV27,ASSLGTSYWNEQF
TRBV11-3,ASSSLVSNEQF